Listed here are 10 T cell receptor beta chains from one sample, sequenced in a study of cytomegalovirus exposure and HLA in healthy donors. This table comes from immunoSEQ multiplex PCR, and its TCRdb copy is limited to in-frame clones, with some not included. The sample has 150,000 to 200,000 clones; 86% are singletons. Sequenced input: PBMCs. The receptors originated from a woman younger than 30 in good health and CMV-seronegative.

This chain links TRBV7-3 with TRBJ1-1; 9 nucleotides line up with TRBD1. Germline V gene data show CDR1 as SGHTA and CDR2 as FQGTGA. V trimming: 5 bases; J trimming: 6 bases; junction bases outside the gene matches: 4. The CDR3 totals 13 residues. CDR3 in amino acids: CASSPRQGAEAFF. CDR3 bases: TGTGCCAGCAGCCCACGACAGGGGGCTGAAGCTTTCTTT.

The chain couples TRBV6-5 to TRBJ1-2, with a weak D call TRBD1 (5 bases). CDR1 and CDR2 (germline): MNHEY, SVGAGI. V was trimmed by 10 bases and J by 3 bases, leaving 15 bases between them. This CDR3 contains 13 residues. The CDR3 spells CATRNAGHYGYTF. CDR3 nucleotide sequence: TGTGCCACCCGAAACGCAGGGCACTATGGCTACACCTTC.

The J gene is TRBJ1-4, the V gene TRBV6-1; a weak D match, TRBD1 (5 bases). The CDR3 loop spans 13 amino acids. Trimming left V 6 bases short and J 2 bases short, with 7 bases between. Germline assignment: CDR1 MNHNS and CDR2 SASEGT. For the CDR3, the DNA is TGTGCCAGCAGACAGGCTACTAATGAAAAACTGTTTTTT. Protein product: CASRQATNEKLFF.

This clone was counted once. The chain uses TRBV5-4 and TRBJ2-1; 9 bases line up with TRBD1. The junction had 4 bases not matched to a gene; V was cut back by 4 bases and J by 2 bases. Germline lookup yields CDR1 SGHNT and CDR2 YYREEE (reference sequence). The CDR3 totals 15 residues. CDR3 nucleotide sequence: TGTGCCAGCAGCCTGGGACAGGGAACCTACAATGAGCAGTTCTTC. Its translation is CASSLGQGTYNEQFF.

The chain is built from TRBV27 and TRBJ1-5; TRBD1 is a possible D gene (6 bases). The V and J ends lost 6 bases and 0 bases respectively, with 12 bases between them. The V gene's germline CDR1 is MNHEY and CDR2 SMNVEV (reference sequence). This CDR3 region has 15 residues. The CDR3 loop is CASRIAGVSNQPQHF. CDR3 coding DNA: TGTGCCAGCAGGATTGCAGGGGTTAGCAATCAGCCCCAGCATTTT.

The chain employs TRBV5-8 and TRBJ1-1; D gene unclear. Germline values: CDR1 SGHTS, CDR2 YDEGEE. Trimming cost V 0 bases and J 10 bases, with 10 bases left between them. The CDR3 totals 12 residues. As DNA, the CDR3 is TGTGCCAGCAGCTTGGATAGAAAAGCAGCTTTCTTT. Residues: CASSLDRKAAFF.

This CDR3 reads CASSPGTGLQETQYF. The CDR3 DNA is TGTGCCAGCAGCCCCGGGACAGGCCTCCAAGAGACCCAGTACTTC. The rearrangement links TRBV6-1 to TRBJ2-5; 8 positions match TRBD1. V gave up 6 bases and J gave up 1 base; unmatched junction bases: 7. CDR3 size: 15 residues. Germline-derived CDR1 and CDR2 are MNHNS and SASEGT.

The genes are TRBV5-6 and TRBJ2-3; 9 bases align to TRBD2. The CDR3 extends over 16 amino acids. V shed 2 bases, J shed 14 bases, and the junction held 18 bases outside the gene matches. In germline, CDR1 is SGHDT, CDR2 YYEEEE. The CDR3 sequence: CASSLGLGTSFSPVYF. Here the CDR3 DNA reads TGTGCCAGCAGCTTAGGTCTTGGGACTAGCTTCTCCCCCGTGTATTTT.

This clone is a singleton in its sample. V and J are TRBV30 and TRBJ2-1; D is possibly TRBD2 (5 bases). Germline V gene sequence: CDR1 GTSNPN, CDR2 SVGIG (reference sequence). V was shortened by 1 base and J by 8 bases, with 18 bases between the two germline ends. The CDR3 consists of 15 residues. The CDR3 DNA reads as TGTGCCTGGAGTGCCCTTTCGGGAACTACGGATGAGCAGTTCTTC. Translated: CAWSALSGTTDEQFF.

The chain joins TRBV7-9 to TRBJ2-1; 9 nucleotides line up with TRBD1. The CDR3 is 15 amino acids. Trimming cost V 4 bases and J 3 bases; bases outside gene matches: 4. Germline V gives CDR1 SEHNR, CDR2 FQNEAQ (reference sequence). The CDR3 DNA sequence: TGTGCCAGCAGCTCCGGGACAGGGAACTACAATGAGCAGTTCTTC. Translated, it gives CASSSGTGNYNEQFF.